The 22 T cell receptor beta chains given below trace back to one sample, sequenced in a study of T cells in localized non-small cell lung cancer. Clones were read by immunoSEQ multiplex PCR, and TCRdb kept only the in-frame ones, dropping some. The table lists some 72,000 clones, almost 85% of them singletons. The material sequenced was peripheral blood, taken before any cancer treatment. The receptors here all came from a man aged 40-75 years with stage I lung adenocarcinoma.

This clone has a handful of counts. The chain uses TRBV7-3 and TRBJ2-5; D not certain. The CDR3 has 14 amino acids. Germline-derived CDR1 and CDR2 are SGHTA and FQGTGA. V gave up 1 base and J gave up 5 bases, with 11 bases separating them. The CDR3 DNA is TGTGCCAGCAGCTTAAGTGGTCGGCGGGAGACCCAGTACTTC. Its translation: CASSLSGRRETQYF.

This chain links TRBV7-9 with TRBJ1-1, with 11 nucleotides matching TRBD1. Trimming at V came to 4 bases and at J to 4 bases, leaving 5 bases not matched to a gene. CDR3 length: 15 residues. Germline lookup yields CDR1 SEHNR and CDR2 FQNEAQ (reference sequence). As DNA, the CDR3 is TGTGCCAGCAGCTATGCCGGGACAGGGGGCACTGAAGCTTTCTTT. Encoded protein: CASSYAGTGGTEAFF. The full variable domain, its missing parts supplied by reference TRBV7-9 and TRBJ1-1, is DTGVSQNPRHKITKRGQNVTFRCDPISEHNRLYWYRQTLGQGPEFLTYFQNEAQLEKSRLLSDRFSAERPKGSFSTLEIQRTEQGDSAMYLCASSYAGTGGTEAFFGQGTRLTVV.

This chain uses TRBV10-3 with TRBJ2-3; D possibly corresponds to TRBD2 (5 bases). The germline V and J ends were trimmed by 8 bases and 1 base, with 7 bases remaining between them. Germline loops: CDR1 ENHRY, CDR2 SYGVKD. The CDR3 has 12 amino acids. The CDR3 DNA sequence: TGTGCCATCGCCGGGGGCACAGATACGCAGTATTTT. Translation: CAIAGGTDTQYF.

This chain uses TRBV30 with TRBJ2-3; 11 bases map to TRBD2. This CDR3 has 15 residues. Trimming removed 3 bases from V and 4 bases from J; junction bases left unmatched: 6. CDR1 and CDR2 from the germline V gene are GTSNPN and SVGIG (reference sequence). The CDR3 DNA follows: TGTGCCTGGAGGAGGACTAGCGGGCGCGCAGATACGCAGTATTTT. Translation: CAWRRTSGRADTQYF.

The chain links TRBV7-9 to TRBJ2-7; D call uncertain. Per germline, CDR1 SEHNR and CDR2 FQNEAQ (reference sequence). The CDR3 is 12 amino acids. Trimming pared 8 bases from V and 1 base from J, leaving 9 bases between. The CDR3 DNA sequence: TGTGCCAGCTCGACGGTGTCCTACGAGCAGTACTTC. Amino acids: CASSTVSYEQYF. Full variable domain (missing parts from reference TRBV7-9 and TRBJ2-7): DTGVSQNPRHKITKRGQNVTFRCDPISEHNRLYWYRQTLGQGPEFLTYFQNEAQLEKSRLLSDRFSAERPKGSFSTLEIQRTEQGDSAMYLCASSTVSYEQYFGPGTRLTVT.

The CDR3 protein is CASSSRRLGQGDYEQYF. As DNA, the CDR3 is TGTGCCAGCAGCTCCCGGAGGTTGGGACAGGGGGACTACGAGCAGTACTTC. This chain links TRBV7-9 with TRBJ2-7; 11 bases agree with TRBD1. Germline values: CDR1 SEHNR, CDR2 FQNEAQ (reference sequence). V shed 4 bases and J 3 bases; nucleotides not matched to a gene: 11. This CDR3 has 17 residues.

The CDR3 sequence is CASKDSGRIQETQYF. The CDR3 nucleotides read TGTGCCAGCAAGGATAGCGGGAGAATCCAAGAGACCCAGTACTTC. The V gene is TRBV21-1, the J gene TRBJ2-5; the D call in the table, TRBD2, was not verified against the DNA. TRBV21-1 is tagged as a pseudogene. This CDR3 has 15 amino acids.

This sequence joins TRBV18 and TRBJ2-1; D remains unclear. The CDR3 runs 13 residues. CDR1 and CDR2 from the germline V gene are KGHSH and LQKENI. Between the trimmed V and J ends, which lost 5 bases and 2 bases, there was a span of 7 bases. The CDR3 region is CASSMGPYNEQFF. CDR3 DNA sequence: TGTGCCAGCTCAATGGGCCCCTACAATGAGCAGTTCTTC. The full variable domain, with the rest looked up from reference TRBV18 and TRBJ2-1, is NAGVMQNPRHLVRRRGQEARLRCSPMKGHSHVYWYRQLPEEGLKFMVYLQKENIIDESGMPKERFSAEFPKEGPSILRIQQVVRGDSAAYFCASSMGPYNEQFFGPGTRLTVL.

V is TRBV27 and J is TRBJ2-7; TRBD2 agrees at 13 bases. The V gene end was trimmed by 6 bases and the J gene end by 1 base; junction bases not matched to a gene: 3. Germline V gene lookup returns CDR1 MNHEY and CDR2 SMNVEV (reference sequence). This CDR3 comprises 15 residues. The chain's CDR3 is CASSGLAGESYEQYF. The CDR3 nucleotides are TGTGCCAGCAGCGGACTAGCGGGGGAATCCTACGAGCAGTACTTC.

This chain uses TRBV5-1 with TRBJ2-7, with a possible D match to TRBD2 (5 bases). The germline CDR1 and CDR2 sequences are SGHRS and YFSETQ. V lost 7 bases and J 4 bases, leaving 9 bases between the germline ends. The CDR3 loop spans 11 amino acids. The CDR3 nucleotides read TGCGCCAGCTCCCGGGGTTACGAGCAGTACTTC. This gives the protein CASSRGYEQYF.

V and J are TRBV29-1 and TRBJ2-1; no reliable D call. Germline CDR1 SQVTM, CDR2 ANQGSEA. The CDR3 is made up of 13 amino acids. V was trimmed by 6 bases and J by 4 bases, leaving 13 bases between them. CDR3: CSVVGGKYNEQFF. CDR3 DNA: TGCAGCGTGGTGGGCGGAAAATACAATGAGCAGTTCTTC.

About this clone itself: One end of the junction is discordant with germline, which a read error may explain. The chain couples TRBV10-1 to TRBJ2-2; D possibly corresponds to TRBD2 (7 bases). Germline-derived CDR1 and CDR2 are WNHNN and SYGVQD (reference sequence). The CDR3 sequence is 17 residues long. CDR3 sequence: CASSPRTVRGNAGELFF. In nucleotides, the CDR3 is TGCGCCAGCAGTCCTCGGACAGTGCGGGGGAACGCCGGGGAGCTGTTTTTT.

The chain recombines TRBV19 with TRBJ1-4; tentative D call: TRBD1 (5 bases). This CDR3 comprises 13 residues. V was cut by 7 bases and J by 8 bases, with 14 bases left in between. CDR1 is LNHDA, CDR2 SQIVND, per germline (reference sequence). CDR3 coding DNA: TGTGCCAGTATAGGGGCCCGGAGGGAAAAACTGTTTTTT. Its protein product is CASIGARREKLFF. Full variable domain (remainder filled in from reference TRBV19 and TRBJ1-4): DGGITQSPKYLFRKEGQNVTLSCEQNLNHDAMYWYRQDPGQGLRLIYYSQIVNDFQKGDIAEGYSVSREKKESFPLTVTSAQKNPTAFYLCASIGARREKLFFGSGTQLSVL.

The chain is built from TRBV19 and TRBJ1-5; D gene ambiguous. Per germline, CDR1 LNHDA and CDR2 SQIVND (reference sequence). The CDR3 spans 15 residues. The V end lost 7 bases, the J end lost 4 bases, and 17 bases lay between the germline ends. The CDR3, as DNA: TGTGCCAGTAAAGCGGTCAGCCAAAGTAATCAGCCCCAGCATTTT. As protein: CASKAVSQSNQPQHF.

The genes are TRBV6-6 and TRBJ1-1; TRBD1 is a possible D gene (5 bases). The CDR3 consists of 13 residues. Germline CDR1 and CDR2: MNHNY and SVGAGI (reference sequence). With 5 bases removed from V and 6 bases from J, the gap between germline ends came to 13 bases. In nucleotides, the CDR3 is TGTGCCAGCAGTGAGTCAGGGAGGGCTGAAGCTTTCTTT. Protein product: CASSESGRAEAFF.

This sequence joins TRBV18 and TRBJ1-2, with TRBD1 matching 12 bases. The junction had 9 bases not matched to a gene; V was cut back by 3 bases and J by 4 bases. This CDR3 comprises 17 residues. The germline CDR1 and CDR2 sequences are KGHSH and LQKENI. In DNA, the CDR3 is TGTGCCAGCTCACCGACCGGGACAGGGGGCGGTAGCTATGGCTACACCTTC. Its translation: CASSPTGTGGGSYGYTF.

The chain employs TRBV5-1 and TRBJ1-1, with 7 bases fitting TRBD1. The CDR3 runs to 15 residues. The germline gives CDR1 SGHRS, CDR2 YFSETQ. J lost 1 base, V lost 1 base, and 4 bases had no gene match. CDR3 nucleotide sequence: TGCGCCAGCAGCTTGAGGGACAGCAGGAACACTGAAGCTTTCTTT. Protein: CASSLRDSRNTEAFF. Drawing the rest from reference TRBV5-1 and TRBJ1-1, the complete variable domain is KAGVTQTPRYLIKTRGQQVTLSCSPISGHRSVSWYQQTPGQGLQFLFEYFSETQRNKGNFPGRFSGRQFSNSRSEMNVSTLELGDSALYLCASSLRDSRNTEAFFGQGTRLTVV.

V is TRBV6-1 and J is TRBJ1-5, with unresolved D. The germline V gene encodes CDR1 MNHNS and CDR2 SASEGT. The V end was cut by 8 bases, the J end by 4 bases, with 18 bases between. This CDR3 is built from 15 residues. CDR3 nucleotide sequence: TGTGCCAGCCGAGGCAGGCTCGTGGAGAATCAGCCCCAGCATTTT. Its translation: CASRGRLVENQPQHF.

This chain uses TRBV30 with TRBJ2-5; D is unresolved. Germline CDR1 GTSNPN, CDR2 SVGIG (reference sequence). The length of the CDR3 is 11 residues. V lost 2 bases, J lost 5 bases, and 6 bases lay in between. Here the CDR3 reads CAWSLGETQYF. The CDR3 coding sequence is TGTGCCTGGAGTCTGGGGGAGACCCAGTACTTC.

The V gene is TRBV6-5, the J gene TRBJ1-6; TRBD1 matches 7 bases. Losses at the gene ends were 5 bases for V and 9 bases for J; bases not matched to a gene: 7. Germline V CDR1 and CDR2: MNHEY, SVGAGI. This CDR3 is 14 amino acids long. The CDR3 DNA reads TGTGCCAGCAGTCCGAGACAGGGAAGTTCACCCCTCCACTTT. It specifies CASSPRQGSSPLHF.

This chain connects TRBV5-1 to TRBJ2-1, with 13 bases fitting TRBD2. CDR1 is SGHRS and CDR2 is YFSETQ in the germline V gene. The CDR3 spans 15 residues. V trimming: 4 bases; J trimming: 14 bases; junction bases outside the gene matches: 12. CDR3 in amino acids: CASSPGGLAGKDEFF. The DNA of the CDR3 is TGCGCCAGCAGCCCGGGGGGACTAGCGGGGAAAGATGAGTTCTTC.

The gene calls are TRBV5-1 and TRBJ2-3; tentatively, D is TRBD2 (5 bases). The CDR3 is made up of 13 amino acids. The V and J ends lost 4 bases and 8 bases respectively, with 14 bases between them. Per germline, CDR1 SGHRS and CDR2 YFSETQ. CDR3 sequence (DNA): TGCGCCAGCAGCCCGGCAGCGGCAGGTACGCAGTATTTT. Translating gives CASSPAAAGTQYF.